Listed below are T cell receptor beta chains from one sample, sequenced in a study of cytomegalovirus exposure and HLA in healthy donors. Measured with immunoSEQ multiplex PCR; TCRdb has only the in-frame clones, and not every one. The sample lists 100,000 to 150,000 clones, over 70% seen once, with about 3.3% in the top ten. Sequences were obtained from PBMCs. The source of these receptors is a woman in her forties or fifties in good health and CMV-seronegative. Each CDR3 is given with its conserved first and last residue. Fields, in order: D gene, clone size, J gene, V gene, CDR3 protein, CDR3 DNA. D genes are given only for firm matches. Clone size is not always given. Where it is, it says once, few, many or a class for expanded clones.

TRBD2,-,TRBJ2-7,TRBV2,CASSAGTSGMRDF,TGTGCCAGCAGTGCTGGGACTAGCGGGATGAGGGACTTC
TRBD2,-,TRBJ2-2,TRBV5-1,CASSLDSGSPGTGELFF,TGCGCCAGCAGCTTGGATAGCGGGAGTCCCGGCACCGGGGAGCTGTTTTTT
TRBD1,-,TRBJ2-2,TRBV4-2,CASSQSGGNTGELFF,TGTGCCAGCAGCCAATCAGGGGGAAACACCGGGGAGCTGTTTTTT
TRBD2,few,TRBJ2-7,TRBV5-6,CASRETSGNYEQYF,TGTGCCAGCAGAGAGACTAGCGGGAACTACGAGCAGTACTTC
-,once,TRBJ2-5,TRBV5-5,CASSLPGFGETQYF,TGTGCCAGCAGCTTGCCCGGGTTTGGGGAGACCCAGTACTTC
-,-,TRBJ1-1,TRBV28,CASSPHREWSTEAFF,TGTGCCAGCAGTCCGCACAGGGAATGGAGCACTGAAGCTTTCTTT
TRBD1,-,TRBJ1-5,TRBV7-2,CASSSDGQGGQPQHF,TGTGCCAGCAGCTCAGACGGACAGGGCGGTCAGCCCCAGCATTTT
-,-,TRBJ1-2,TRBV4-1,CASSQVGRVDGYTF,TGCGCCAGCAGCCAAGTTGGCAGGGTTGATGGCTACACCTTC
TRBD2,few,TRBJ2-1,TRBV7-3,CASSYPGLAGRNEQFF,TGTGCCAGCAGCTACCCAGGACTAGCGGGACGGAATGAGCAGTTCTTC
TRBD1,-,TRBJ1-1,TRBV27,CASSFGTGETEAFF,TGTGCCAGCAGTTTCGGGACAGGGGAGACTGAAGCTTTCTTT
-,few,TRBJ2-1,TRBV9,CASSPRAAAEANEQFF,TGTGCCAGCAGCCCGAGGGCTGCGGCTGAGGCCAATGAGCAGTTCTTC
TRBD1,-,TRBJ2-1,TRBV29-1,CSVDRNRGPNEQFF,TGCAGCGTTGACAGGAACAGGGGCCCCAATGAGCAGTTCTTC
TRBD2,-,TRBJ2-7,TRBV7-3,CASSPSSGSREQYF,TGTGCCAGCAGCCCGTCTAGCGGGAGCAGGGAGCAGTACTTC
TRBD1,few,TRBJ2-6,TRBV4-3,CASSQDRPGTGTVSNVLTF,TGCGCCAGCAGCCAAGATCGTCCCGGGACAGGGACGGTTTCCAACGTCCTGACTTTC
-,few,TRBJ2-1,TRBV27,CASSFSPFPYNEQFF,TGTGCCAGCAGTTTCTCTCCGTTCCCCTACAATGAGCAGTTCTTC
TRBD2,once,TRBJ2-3,TRBV29-1,CSVTRAMAGGPDTQYF,TGCAGCGTTACGAGGGCAATGGCGGGAGGACCAGATACGCAGTATTTT
-,few,TRBJ1-1,TRBV6-5,CASTKTANTEAFF,TGTGCCAGCACCAAGACTGCGAACACTGAAGCTTTCTTT
TRBD2,few,TRBJ2-7,TRBV7-2,CASRTSGDLKEQYF,TGTGCCAGCAGGACTAGCGGAGATTTGAAAGAGCAGTACTTC
-,-,TRBJ2-7,TRBV18,CASSPPSGQLYEQYF,TGTGCCAGCTCACCACCTAGCGGACAACTTTACGAGCAGTACTTC
-,-,TRBJ1-6,TRBV7-6,CASSLTTPDNSPLHF,TGTGCCAGCAGCTTAACAACCCCAGATAATTCACCCCTCCACTTT
TRBD1,few,TRBJ2-1,TRBV6-6,CASNMGQSSYNEQFF,TGTGCCAGCAATATGGGACAGAGCTCCTACAATGAGCAGTTCTTC
-,-,TRBJ1-3,TRBV7-6,CASSLSTASGNTIYF,TGTGCCAGCAGCTTAAGCACAGCCTCTGGAAACACCATATATTTT
TRBD1,-,TRBJ1-5,TRBV6-6,CASRDTGGSNQPQHF,TGTGCCAGCAGAGATACAGGGGGGAGCAATCAGCCCCAGCATTTT
-,-,TRBJ1-2,TRBV2,CASSRTINYGYTF,TGTGCCAGCAGCAGGACAATCAACTATGGCTACACCTTC
-,once,TRBJ2-7,TRBV11-2,CASSLGGGLYEQYF,TGTGCCAGCAGCTTAGGGGGGGGGCTATACGAGCAGTACTTC
TRBD1,once,TRBJ1-2,TRBV7-9,CSSSLGQGDYGYTF,TGTTCCAGCAGCTTGGGACAGGGAGACTATGGCTACACCTTC
-,few,TRBJ2-7,TRBV11-2,CASSLKRGNKAEFYEQYF,TGTGCCAGCAGCTTAAAGCGCGGAAACAAAGCAGAATTCTACGAGCAGTACTTC
-,-,TRBJ2-3,TRBV19,CATGRGAGPADTQYF,TGTGCCACCGGCCGGGGGGCGGGACCAGCAGATACGCAGTATTTT
-,-,TRBJ2-1,TRBV28,CASSPREEGRFF,TGTGCCAGCAGTCCCAGGGAGGAGGGGAGGTTCTTC
TRBD1,-,TRBJ1-2,TRBV19,CASRNDRDGNYGYTF,TGTGCCAGTAGAAACGACAGGGATGGTAACTATGGCTACACCTTC
TRBD2,-,TRBJ2-7,TRBV19,CASRTSGMSDEQYF,TGTGCCAGTAGAACTAGCGGGATGTCGGACGAGCAGTACTTC
-,-,TRBJ1-4,TRBV7-2,CASSLVQGTNEKLFF,TGTGCCAGCAGCTTAGTTCAGGGGACTAATGAAAAACTGTTTTTT
-,-,TRBJ1-1,TRBV4-1,CASSQEGGVEAFF,TGCGCCAGCAGCCAAGAGGGGGGGGTTGAAGCTTTCTTT
TRBD2,-,TRBJ2-7,TRBV7-9,CASSFQLREARAYEQYF,TGTGCCAGCAGCTTCCAGCTGCGGGAGGCCCGTGCCTACGAGCAGTACTTC
-,-,TRBJ2-1,TRBV9,CASSVGASKNYNEQFF,TGTGCCAGCAGCGTAGGAGCGAGCAAAAACTACAATGAGCAGTTCTTC
TRBD2,few,TRBJ2-1,TRBV29-1,CSVEGSLANPIDEQFF,TGCAGCGTTGAGGGATCACTAGCGAACCCTATAGATGAGCAGTTCTTC
TRBD2,-,TRBJ2-7,TRBV4-3,CASSQTAGGVNEQYF,TGCGCCAGCAGCCAAACAGCGGGAGGGGTGAACGAGCAGTACTTC
-,-,TRBJ2-3,TRBV7-3,CASSLTGRDTQYF,TGTGCCAGCAGCTTAACGGGGCGAGATACGCAGTATTTT
-,-,TRBJ2-7,TRBV7-3,CASGLWTTAREQYF,TGTGCCAGCGGCCTTTGGACTACCGCGCGGGAGCAGTACTTC
-,-,TRBJ1-2,TRBV19,CASSAQQGMMYPYTF,TGTGCCAGTAGTGCACAACAGGGAATGATGTATCCCTACACCTTC
TRBD2,few,TRBJ2-7,TRBV5-5,CASSLVLAGTYEQYF,TGTGCCAGCAGCTTGGTTCTAGCGGGGACCTACGAGCAGTACTTC
-,-,TRBJ1-1,TRBV28,CATLLTGNTEAFF,TGTGCCACCCTACTGACAGGGAACACTGAAGCTTTCTTT